The T cell receptor (beta chain) under discussion was sequenced for a study of control samples from healthy donors and cancer patients (dated by TCRdb to 2018 to 2021). The CDR3 spans 15 residues, from the cysteine through the phenylalanine. The DNA shown is the 45-base CDR3, in frame from base 1. The germline V gene (reference sequence) provides CDR1 PRHDT and CDR2 FYEKMQ. V is reduced by 1 base and J by 4 bases, leaving a spacing of 13 bases between them. Library preparation was by the immunoSEQ multiplex PCR assay. TCRdb's version of the immuneACCESS table is confined to in-frame rearrangements and falls short of the full clone set. An unresolved V gene accounts for under half of the shortfall where checked; the remainder is of unknown origin. The sample includes about 170,000 clones, with roughly 94% observed a single time. The top ten clones comprise about 1.4% of the sample. About this clone: There is no known antigen for this receptor. Base qualities are not provided; no much larger clone lies one nucleotide away.

The sample was blood. This TCR derives from a woman aged 18 to 35 in good health. This chain joins TRBV13 to TRBJ1-1; the D gene assignment is ambiguous. The sequenced DNA is TGTGCCAGCAGCTTAGATGCCGGCCCGTTCACTGAAGCTTTCTTT. Protein translation: CASSLDAGPFTEAFF.